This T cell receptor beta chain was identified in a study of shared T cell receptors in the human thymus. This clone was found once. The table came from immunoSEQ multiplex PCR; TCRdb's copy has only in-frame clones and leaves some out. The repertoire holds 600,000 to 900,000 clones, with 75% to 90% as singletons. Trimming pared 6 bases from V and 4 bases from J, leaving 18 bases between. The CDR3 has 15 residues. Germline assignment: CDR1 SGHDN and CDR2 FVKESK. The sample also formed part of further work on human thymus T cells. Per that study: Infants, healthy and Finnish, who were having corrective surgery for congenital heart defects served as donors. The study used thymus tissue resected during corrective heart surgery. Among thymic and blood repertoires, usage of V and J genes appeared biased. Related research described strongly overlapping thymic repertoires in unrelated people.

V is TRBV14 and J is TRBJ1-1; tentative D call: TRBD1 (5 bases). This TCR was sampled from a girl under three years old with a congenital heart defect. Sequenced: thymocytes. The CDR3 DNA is TGTGCCAGCAGTCCCCCCCGGACACCGGTCACTGAAGCTTTCTTT. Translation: CASSPPRTPVTEAFF. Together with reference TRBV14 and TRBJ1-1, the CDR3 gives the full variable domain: EAGVTQFPSHSVIEKGQTVTLRCDPISGHDNLYWYRRVMGKEIKFLLHFVKESKQDESGMPNNRFLAERTGGTYSTLKVQPAELEDSGVYFCASSPPRTPVTEAFFGQGTRLTVV.